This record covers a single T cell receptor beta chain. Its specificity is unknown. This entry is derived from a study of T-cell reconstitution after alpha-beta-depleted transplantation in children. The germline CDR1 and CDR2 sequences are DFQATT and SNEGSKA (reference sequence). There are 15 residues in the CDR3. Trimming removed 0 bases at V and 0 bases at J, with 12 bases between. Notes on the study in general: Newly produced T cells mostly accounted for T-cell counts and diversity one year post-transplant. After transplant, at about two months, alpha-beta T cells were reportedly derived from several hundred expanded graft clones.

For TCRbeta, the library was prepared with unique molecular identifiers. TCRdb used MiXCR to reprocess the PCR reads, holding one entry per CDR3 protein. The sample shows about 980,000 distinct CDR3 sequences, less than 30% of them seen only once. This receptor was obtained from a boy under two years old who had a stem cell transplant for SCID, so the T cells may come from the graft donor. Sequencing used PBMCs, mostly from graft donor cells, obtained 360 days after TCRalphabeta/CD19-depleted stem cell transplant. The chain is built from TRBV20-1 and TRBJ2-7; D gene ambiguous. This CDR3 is CSARDLPLYSYEQYF. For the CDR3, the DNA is TGCAGTGCTAGAGATCTCCCGCTTTACTCCTACGAGCAGTACTTC.